These 7 T cell receptor beta chains were sequenced from one sample in a study of T-cell reconstitution after alpha-beta-depleted transplantation in children. Library preparation (for TCRbeta) was performed with unique molecular identifiers. TCRdb fed the PCR reads into MiXCR, producing one record per CDR3 protein. There are 530,000 or so distinct CDR3 sequences in the sample; 25% to 30% occur only once, and approximately 39% lies in the top ten. The sequences come from PBMCs, collected before TCRalphabeta/CD19-depleted stem cell transplant. All receptors come from a boy under two years old with Wiskott-Aldrich syndrome, due to receive a stem cell transplant.

Only one count was recorded for this clonotype. This chain joins TRBV10-3 and TRBJ2-7, with 8 bases fitting TRBD1. Unmatched junction bases numbered 4, after V lost 4 bases and J lost 5 bases. CDR3 length: 13 residues. Per germline, CDR1 ENHRY and CDR2 SYGVKD. The CDR3 DNA reads as TGTGCCATCAGTGGGACAGGGCTCGACGAGCAGTACTTC. Protein product: CAISGTGLDEQYF.

This chain uses TRBV20-1 with TRBJ2-3; D remains ambiguous. CDR1 and CDR2 (germline): DFQATT, SNEGSKA (reference sequence). The CDR3 covers 12 residues. CDR3 region: CSPAQNTDTQYF. The CDR3 nucleotides read TGCAGCCCAGCCCAGAACACAGATACGCAGTATTTT.

This clonotype was picked up a small number of times. The genes are TRBV4-2 and TRBJ2-7; D is unclear. Trimming stripped 0 bases from V and 1 base from J, with 13 bases between. The germline CDR1 and CDR2 sequences are LGHNA and YNFKEQ. CDR3 length equals 16 residues. In DNA form, the CDR3 reads TGTGCCAGCAGCCAAGAGGGCACTTCCCTTTCCTACGAGCAGTACTTC. Translation: CASSQEGTSLSYEQYF.

This clonotype was detected a few times. V and J are TRBV20-1 and TRBJ2-5; D ambiguous. The V and J ends lost 3 bases and 5 bases respectively, with 10 bases between them. Germline CDR1 and CDR2: DFQATT and SNEGSKA (reference sequence). The CDR3 contains 12 residues. This chain's CDR3 is CSAREDVETQYF. As DNA, the CDR3 is TGCAGTGCTAGGGAAGACGTGGAGACCCAGTACTTC.

The V and J genes are TRBV7-6 and TRBJ2-3, with D tentatively TRBD2 (5 bases). CDR1 and CDR2 (germline): SGHVS, FNYEAQ. This CDR3 comprises 15 residues. V lost 2 bases and J 1 base, leaving 10 bases between the germline ends. CDR3 DNA sequence: TGTGCCAGCAGCTTACCCGCGCGGGGCACAGATACGCAGTATTTT. As protein: CASSLPARGTDTQYF. Complete variable domain (other parts from reference TRBV7-6 and TRBJ2-3): GAGVSQSPRYKVTKRGQDVALRCDPISGHVSLYWYRQALGQGPEFLTYFNYEAQQDKSGLPNDRFSAERPEGSISTLTIQRTEQRDSAMYRCASSLPARGTDTQYFGPGTRLTVL.

The J gene is TRBJ2-1, the V gene TRBV9, with 11 bases aligning to TRBD2. V was clipped by 0 bases and J by 7 bases; unmatched bases: 6. CDR3 length equals 16 residues. CDR1 is SGDLS and CDR2 is YYNGEE in the germline V gene. Here the CDR3 reads CASSVAGTSGKNEQFF. The CDR3 DNA reads TGTGCCAGCAGCGTAGCCGGGACTAGCGGTAAGAATGAGCAGTTCTTC.

This CDR3 is CSAELAGVETQYF. The CDR3 DNA is TGCAGTGCAGAACTAGCGGGAGTGGAGACCCAGTACTTC. The rearrangement joins TRBV20-1 to TRBJ2-5; 11 bases fit TRBD2. The germline gives CDR1 DFQATT, CDR2 SNEGSKA (reference sequence). The CDR3 spans 13 residues. V shed 6 bases, J shed 5 bases, and the junction held 5 bases outside the gene matches.